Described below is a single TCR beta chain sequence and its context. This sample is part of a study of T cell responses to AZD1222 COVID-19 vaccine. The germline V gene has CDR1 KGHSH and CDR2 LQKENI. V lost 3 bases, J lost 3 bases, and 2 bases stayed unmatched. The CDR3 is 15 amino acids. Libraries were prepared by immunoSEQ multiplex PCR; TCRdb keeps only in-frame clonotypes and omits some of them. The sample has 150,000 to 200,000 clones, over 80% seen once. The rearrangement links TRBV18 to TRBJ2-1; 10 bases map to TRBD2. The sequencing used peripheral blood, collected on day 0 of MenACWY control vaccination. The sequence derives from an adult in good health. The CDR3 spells CASSPGTSVYNEQFF. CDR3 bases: TGTGCCAGCTCACCCGGGACTAGCGTCTACAATGAGCAGTTCTTC.